The 26 T cell receptor beta chains listed next were all sequenced from one sample in a study of T cells in Graves' hyperthyroidism and ophthalmopathy. TCR beta CDR3 region amplification was performed from RNA transcripts. An initial round of RT-PCR targeting the TCR CDR3 relied on the HTBI primer set. One entry per CDR3 protein, called by TCRdb with MiXCR from the multiplex PCR reads. The table includes fewer than 900,000 distinct CDR3 sequences, roughly 20% detected once. The material sequenced was blood. The source of these receptors is a woman in her fifties or sixties with Graves' hyperthyroidism that later progressed to Graves' ophthalmopathy.

The chain joins TRBV7-9 to TRBJ1-1; no definite D call. Germline loops: CDR1 SEHNR, CDR2 FQNEAQ (reference sequence). The CDR3 extends over 14 amino acids. The V end was cut by 5 bases, the J end by 3 bases, with 13 bases between. CDR3 DNA sequence: TGTGCCAGCAGCGCCGCTGGTATTGACACTGAAGCTTTCTTT. Translated: CASSAAGIDTEAFF. Full variable domain (rest looked up from reference TRBV7-9 and TRBJ1-1): DTGVSQNPRHKITKRGQNVTFRCDPISEHNRLYWYRQTLGQGPEFLTYFQNEAQLEKSRLLSDRFSAERPKGSFSTLEIQRTEQGDSAMYLCASSAAGIDTEAFFGQGTRLTVV.

V usage is TRBV20-1 and J usage is TRBJ2-7; TRBD1 might be the D (6 bases). CDR3 length: 16 amino acids. The germline CDR1 and CDR2 sequences are DFQATT and SNEGSKA (reference sequence). V lost 5 bases, J lost 2 bases, and 22 bases lay in between. CDR3 protein: CSAQKMAGVIPYEQYF. The CDR3, as DNA: TGCAGTGCTCAAAAAATGGCAGGGGTAATCCCCTACGAGCAGTACTTC.

This clonotype has a count of ten or more. For the CDR3, the DNA is TGTGCCAGCAGCTTCCAAGGGAGCGAGACCCAGTACTTC. Its translation: CASSFQGSETQYF. The chain carries TRBV11-2 and TRBJ2-5; TRBD2 might be the D (5 bases). CDR3 length equals 13 residues. V dropped 3 bases and J dropped 5 bases, with 10 bases sitting between them. Germline CDR1 is SGHAT and CDR2 is FQNNGV.

This clonotype was seen at least ten times. This chain links TRBV5-1 with TRBJ2-1; 9 nucleotides match TRBD2. Germline V gene lookup returns CDR1 SGHRS and CDR2 YFSETQ. The V gene end was trimmed by 0 bases and the J gene end by 9 bases; junction bases not matched to a gene: 7. The CDR3 sequence is 15 residues long. CDR3 in DNA: TGCGCCAGCAGCTTGGTTGGTAGCGGGGGCGTTGAGCAGTTCTTC. This codes for CASSLVGSGGVEQFF.

V and J are TRBV29-1 and TRBJ2-3; maybe TRBD2 (5 bases). In germline, CDR1 is SQVTM, CDR2 ANQGSEA. Trimming cost V 1 base and J 1 base, with 9 bases left between them. The CDR3 sequence is 14 residues long. DNA of the CDR3: TGCAGCGTTGAAGGCCTGAGGGGCACAGATACGCAGTATTTT. This sequence encodes CSVEGLRGTDTQYF.

The chain uses TRBV19 and TRBJ2-5; no clear D. This CDR3 contains 15 residues. Between the trimmed V and J ends, which lost 2 bases and 1 base, there was a span of 11 bases. CDR1 and CDR2 from the germline V gene are LNHDA and SQIVND (reference sequence). The CDR3 loop reads CASSIRNGPQETQYF. The CDR3 DNA follows: TGTGCCAGTAGTATAAGGAACGGACCCCAAGAGACCCAGTACTTC.

In regard to this clonotype: One base away lies a much larger clone, so this may be a sequencing read error. This chain joins TRBV5-1 and TRBJ2-1; TRBD1 might be the D (5 bases). CDR3 length: 14 amino acids. Looked up from germline, CDR1 is SGHRS and CDR2 is YFSETQ. CDR3 in amino acids: CANSFSQVDNEQFF. CDR3 nucleotide sequence: TGCGCCAACAGCTTTTCACAGGTCGATAATGAGCAGTTCTTC.

This clonotype turned up a few times. The chain has TRBV19 and TRBJ2-5; 10 nucleotides align to TRBD2. The CDR3 sequence is 16 residues long. J was trimmed by 2 bases and V by 6 bases; bases with no gene match: 9. Germline V lookup: CDR1 LNHDA, CDR2 SQIVND (reference sequence). The CDR3 here is CASRALAGATQETQYF. The CDR3 DNA reads TGTGCCAGTAGGGCCCTAGCGGGGGCGACACAAGAGACCCAGTACTTC.

The chain combines TRBV28 with TRBJ2-7; 10 nucleotides line up with TRBD1. Per germline, CDR1 MDHEN and CDR2 SYDVKM. V gave up 4 bases and J gave up 4 bases; unmatched junction bases: 16. The CDR3 spans 18 residues. The CDR3 sequence: CASSSSGQGLHRAYEQYF. The DNA for the CDR3 is TGTGCCAGCAGTTCGTCGGGACAGGGGCTCCACCGGGCTTACGAGCAGTACTTC.

This clonotype was seen ten or more times. The chain uses TRBV11-1 and TRBJ2-1; 7 bases agree with TRBD2. The germline gives CDR1 SGHAT, CDR2 FQDESV (reference sequence). V was pared by 0 bases and J by 1 base, with 6 bases of the junction left unmatched. The CDR3 is 17 amino acids. DNA of the CDR3: TGTGCCAGCAGCTTAGCGCTGACTAGCACATCCTACAATGAGCAGTTCTTC. It is translated as CASSLALTSTSYNEQFF.

Note on this clonotype: The conserved phenylalanine or tryptophan normally closing the CDR3 is absent here, so this likely arose from a read error. The rearrangement links TRBV7-2 to TRBJ2-2; D call uncertain. Germline V gene lookup returns CDR1 SGHTA and CDR2 FQGNSA. The CDR3 contains 18 residues. Trimming pared 2 bases from V and 0 bases from J, leaving 16 bases between. The CDR3 DNA reads as TGTGCCAGCAGCTTATACGACTTGGGAACCTCGAACACCGGGGAGCTGTTTCTT. This translates into CASSLYDLGTSNTGELFL.

The table lists this clonotype with many counts. The rearrangement links TRBV2 to TRBJ2-5; a possible D gene is TRBD2 (6 bases). Trimming removed 0 bases at V and 5 bases at J, with 13 bases between. This CDR3 is built from 15 residues. The germline gives CDR1 SNHLY, CDR2 FYNNEI. Written as DNA, the CDR3 is TGTGCCAGCAGTGAAGCGCTGGGGGGAATCGAGACCCAGTACTTC. Translated: CASSEALGGIETQYF.

The chain uses TRBV13 and TRBJ1-5; D uncertain. Germline V gene lookup returns CDR1 PRHDT and CDR2 FYEKMQ (reference sequence). This CDR3 has 16 residues. The V end was cut by 0 bases, the J end by 9 bases, with 18 bases between. In DNA, the CDR3 is TGTGCCAGCAGCTTAGGAATTCTGGGGTTCATGGCGCCCCAGCATTTT. This encodes CASSLGILGFMAPQHF.

Ten or more counts support this clonotype. The V call is TRBV12-3 or TRBV12-4, the J call TRBJ1-2; D unclear. The length of the CDR3 is 12 residues. Trimming cost V 10 bases and J 8 bases, with 17 bases left between them. CDR3 sequence (DNA): TGTGCCATGGCGACGGTTCCGGGGGGCTACACCTTC. Its protein is CAMATVPGGYTF.

This clonotype showed up many times. V is TRBV2 and J is TRBJ2-5; D assignment may be TRBD1 or TRBD2 (5 bases each). Trimming took off 3 bases at V and 2 bases at J, with 10 bases between the two ends. Per the germline V gene, CDR1 is SNHLY and CDR2 is FYNNEI. CDR3 length: 14 amino acids. The CDR3 DNA reads TGTGCCAGCAGTGAGGGGGACGGTCAAGAGACCCAGTACTTC. This sequence encodes CASSEGDGQETQYF.

This clonotype showed up just a few times. The J gene is TRBJ1-2, the V gene TRBV12-3 or TRBV12-4; tentative D call: TRBD1 (5 bases). Trimming took off 7 bases at V and 2 bases at J, with 17 bases between the two ends. CDR3 size: 15 residues. CDR3 amino acids: CASTGPGGMNYGYTF. In nucleotides, the CDR3 is TGTGCCAGCACCGGGCCTGGGGGGATGAACTATGGCTACACCTTC.

The J gene is TRBJ1-2, the V gene TRBV27; 10 nucleotides align to TRBD1. The CDR3 covers 15 residues. CDR1 is MNHEY, CDR2 SMNVEV, per germline (reference sequence). Trimming took 5 bases from V and 6 from J; bases not matched to a gene: 9. CDR3 in DNA: TGTGCCAGCAGTCCCCTTGGGACAGGGGAGGATGGCTACACCTTC. Translating it yields CASSPLGTGEDGYTF.

This clonotype came up many times. The chain employs TRBV6-5 and TRBJ2-5, with 7 bases matching TRBD2. Germline CDR1 is MNHEY and CDR2 is SVGAGI. J gave up 7 bases and V 0 bases, and 2 bases lay outside the gene matches. This CDR3 has 13 amino acids. The CDR3 nucleotides are TGTGCCAGCAGTTACTCGCCGGGGGGGACCCAGTACTTC. This translates into CASSYSPGGTQYF.

This clonotype showed up many times. The J gene is TRBJ2-5, the V gene TRBV10-3, with 12 bases that match TRBD2. The CDR3 spans 16 residues. CDR1 is ENHRY, CDR2 SYGVKD, per germline. V trimming: 4 bases; J trimming: 4 bases; junction bases outside the gene matches: 7. Written as DNA, the CDR3 is TGTGCCATCAGTGGAACTAGCGGGGGGTGGACAGAGACCCAGTACTTC. Protein sequence: CAISGTSGGWTETQYF.

The chain joins TRBV4-1 to TRBJ2-2; the D gene could be TRBD1 or TRBD2 (5 bases each). V lost 0 bases and J lost 7, with 12 bases in between. Per germline, CDR1 MGHRA and CDR2 YSYEKL. This CDR3 region has 15 residues. The CDR3 region is CASSQEGVPDGELFF. CDR3 sequence (DNA): TGCGCCAGCAGCCAAGAGGGGGTCCCGGACGGGGAGCTGTTTTTT.

This clonotype turned up a few times. The chain joins TRBV14 to TRBJ2-2; TRBD2 agrees at 11 bases. The V segment lost 4 bases and the J segment 4 bases; nucleotides outside the gene matches: 5. The CDR3 has 16 residues. From germline, CDR1 is SGHDN and CDR2 FVKESK. The CDR3 sequence: CASSRWGLAVTGELFF. The CDR3 bases are TGTGCCAGCAGCCGGTGGGGACTAGCGGTCACCGGGGAGCTGTTTTTT. The full variable domain, in which reference TRBV14 and TRBJ2-2 provide the parts outside the CDR3, is EAGVTQFPSHSVIEKGQTVTLRCDPISGHDNLYWYRRVMGKEIKFLLHFVKESKQDESGMPNNRFLAERTGGTYSTLKVQPAELEDSGVYFCASSRWGLAVTGELFFGEGSRLTVL.

This clonotype came up many times. This sequence joins TRBV19 and TRBJ2-2; D possibly uses TRBD1 or TRBD2 (6 bases each). The V gene lost 7 bases and the J gene lost 3 bases, with 18 bases spanning the gap. From germline, CDR1 is LNHDA and CDR2 SQIVND (reference sequence). The CDR3 runs to 16 residues. This CDR3 reads CASTQGPWGDTGELFF. The CDR3, as DNA: TGTGCCAGTACCCAGGGGCCATGGGGGGACACCGGGGAGCTGTTTTTT.

A remark on this clonotype: This may be a read error: a much more frequent sequence differs by one nucleotide. The chain links TRBV6-1 to TRBJ1-6; D not resolved. CDR1 MNHNS and CDR2 SASEGT come from the germline V gene. This CDR3 is 15 amino acids long. CDR3 sequence reads: CASKGEQIYNSPPHF. The DNA of the CDR3 is TGTGCCAGCAAGGGAGAACAGATCTATAATTCACCCCCCCACTTT.

V usage is TRBV4-1 and J usage is TRBJ2-1; D is unresolved. Germline CDR1 and CDR2: MGHRA and YSYEKL. V dropped 0 bases and J dropped 6 bases, with 21 bases sitting between them. The CDR3 is 18 amino acids. CDR3 loop: CASSQDFARQSPRNEQFF. DNA for the CDR3: TGCGCCAGCAGCCAAGATTTCGCTAGGCAGTCCCCTCGCAATGAGCAGTTCTTC.

This clonotype showed up just a few times. CDR3 sequence (DNA): TGCGCCAGCAGCGCCGCGGGGCAGGAAGCTTTCTTT. As protein: CASSAAGQEAFF. The chain uses TRBV5-1 and TRBJ1-1, with D tentatively TRBD1 (5 bases). Germline CDR1 is SGHRS and CDR2 is YFSETQ. The CDR3 spans 12 residues. Trimming took 4 bases from V and 8 from J, leaving 12 bases between them.

This clonotype was seen repeatedly, ten times or more. The gene calls are TRBV6-1 and TRBJ1-3; possible D gene TRBD1, 5 bases. The germline V and J ends were trimmed by 5 bases and 1 base, with 12 bases remaining between them. Germline assignment: CDR1 MNHNS and CDR2 SASEGT. The CDR3 spans 15 residues. CDR3 protein: CASSYCRASGNTIYF. CDR3 nucleotide sequence: TGTGCCAGCAGTTATTGCAGGGCATCTGGAAACACCATATATTTT.